This TCR beta chain was found in a study of beta chain features in type 1 diabetes. As for the study in general: When patients were set against healthy donors, age, gender and cell yields were similar.

CD4+ naive, central memory, regulatory and stem cell-like memory subsets were isolated by sorting on CD45RO/CCR7/CD25/CD127/CD95/CD27. The investigators reverse transcribed all of the isolated RNA, so they sequenced expressed TCRB transcripts. Here immunoSEQ multiplex PCR was the method, and the copy in TCRdb shows in-frame clones only, minus some. This table has about 900,000 clones, under 20% appearing once. The germline gives CDR1 WSHSY, CDR2 SAAADI. CDR3 length equals 14 residues. V shed 6 bases and J shed 4 bases, with 16 bases lying between them. Only a few counts were recorded for this clone. The sequenced material came from naive CD4+ T cells from blood. The TCR sequence derives from a woman younger than 30 in good health. The chain couples TRBV10-2 to TRBJ2-7; weak D call: TRBD2 (5 bases). The DNA of the CDR3 is TGCGCCAGCAGGACCGGAGGTGGAACTTACGAGCAGTACTTC. Encoded protein: CASRTGGGTYEQYF.